This TCR beta chain was captured in a study of blood T cell repertoires in COVID-19. Looking at the study overall: COVID-19 samples collected from the United States, Italy and Spain covered acute and convalescent phases. T cells, B-cell-depleted T cells, or PBMCs supplied cDNA or gDNA.

In the original analysis: Reference gene primer amplification in the assay estimated nucleated cell counts. Assay used: immunoSEQ multiplex PCR; TCRdb lists only in-frame clones, some missing. V, J and clone size derive from that table, while D and trimming were established from the DNA sequence. The repertoire has around 15,000 clones, approximately 80% of them found once; the top ten carry 26%. Sequenced material: peripheral blood. The TCR was taken from a woman between 70 and 85 years old with active COVID-19.

CDR3 DNA: TGTGCCAGCAGACTTACAGGGACAGATACGCAGTATTTT. This gives the protein CASRLTGTDTQYF. V usage is TRBV11-1 and J usage is TRBJ2-3; perhaps TRBD1 as D (6 bases). Trimming removed 6 bases at V and 3 bases at J, with 10 bases between. Germline CDR1 is SGHAT and CDR2 is FQDESV (reference sequence). The length of the CDR3 is 13 residues.